This TCR beta chain comes out of a study of lymphopenia after photon versus proton radiotherapy. The data were produced by immunoSEQ multiplex PCR, yet TCRdb's version contains in-frame clones alone and is incomplete. In the table there are roughly 18,000 clones, 75% to 90% of which are singletons. Specimen: peripheral blood, collected from a patient treated with proton-based radiotherapy. This TCR derives from a man in his sixties or seventies with pancreatic cancer.

The CDR3 sequence: CAWREGISTDTQYF. The CDR3 coding sequence is TGTGCCTGGAGGGAGGGAATAAGCACAGATACGCAGTATTTT. The rearrangement joins TRBV30 to TRBJ2-3, with D perhaps TRBD2 (6 bases). Trimming pared 3 bases from V and 0 bases from J, leaving 10 bases between. CDR1 and CDR2 from the germline V gene are GTSNPN and SVGIG (reference sequence). The CDR3 extends over 14 amino acids.